The next 13 T cell receptor beta chains were all read from a single sample in a study of shared clonotypes between healthy human individuals. TCRdb's table, derived via immunoSEQ multiplex PCR, lists solely in-frame clones and lacks some. The sample consists of millions of clones, about 94% of them appearing once. Terminally differentiated effector memory CD45RA+ cells were left out of the naive CD8 fraction, which was CD45RO-negative and positively selected for CCR7. Sequences were obtained from naive CD8+ T cells sorted from blood. These receptors came from a man younger than 30 in good health.

This sequence joins TRBV9 and TRBJ2-6; tentatively, D is TRBD1 or TRBD2 (5 bases each). The germline gives CDR1 SGDLS, CDR2 YYNGEE. The V gene lost 1 base and the J gene lost 0 bases, with 11 bases spanning the gap. This CDR3 is built from 17 residues. The CDR3 region is CASSVLAGTSGANVLTF. CDR3 DNA sequence: TGTGCCAGCAGCGTACTGGCAGGGACCTCTGGGGCCAACGTCCTGACTTTC. Full variable domain (missing parts from reference TRBV9 and TRBJ2-6): DSGVTQTPKHLITATGQRVTLRCSPRSGDLSVYWYQQSLDQGLQFLIQYYNGEERAKGNILERFSAQQFPDLHSELNLSSLELGDSALYFCASSVLAGTSGANVLTFGAGSRLTVL.

The rearrangement links TRBV5-1 to TRBJ2-7, with 10 nucleotides matching TRBD1. V was clipped by 6 bases and J by 3 bases; unmatched bases: 6. Germline assignment: CDR1 SGHRS and CDR2 YFSETQ. The CDR3 consists of 14 residues. For the CDR3, the DNA is TGCGCCAGCACTAAAGGGACAGGGGACTACGAGCAGTACTTC. Residues: CASTKGTGDYEQYF.

The gene calls are TRBV11-2 and TRBJ1-5; a possible D gene is TRBD1 (5 bases). This CDR3 is built from 15 residues. V dropped 0 bases and J dropped 5 bases, with 11 bases sitting between them. Germline lookup yields CDR1 SGHAT and CDR2 FQNNGV. In DNA, the CDR3 is TGTGCCAGCAGCTTAGATGCCGGGGGATATCAGCCCCAGCATTTT. This codes for CASSLDAGGYQPQHF.

The rearrangement links TRBV12-5 to TRBJ2-2; 7 nucleotides align to TRBD1. The CDR3 is made up of 15 amino acids. V shed 6 bases and J 2 bases; nucleotides not matched to a gene: 6. In germline, CDR1 is LGHNT, CDR2 FRNRAP. The CDR3 sequence: CASGSNRGNTGELFF. The CDR3 nucleotides are TGTGCTAGTGGCTCCAACAGGGGTAACACCGGGGAGCTGTTTTTT.

The chain employs TRBV13 and TRBJ2-7; the match to TRBD1 covers 8 bases. The germline V gene has CDR1 PRHDT and CDR2 FYEKMQ (reference sequence). CDR3 size: 14 residues. The ends lost 5 bases at V and 3 bases at J; junction bases unmatched: 6. The CDR3 DNA reads TGTGCCAGCAGCGAAAAGGGACAGGACTACGAGCAGTACTTC. Its protein is CASSEKGQDYEQYF.

The chain is built from TRBV9 and TRBJ2-7; 7 positions agree with TRBD1. The CDR3 totals 13 residues. V dropped 1 base and J dropped 6; count of bases not matched to a gene: 4. Per germline, CDR1 SGDLS and CDR2 YYNGEE. Here the CDR3 DNA reads TGTGCCAGCAGCGTACCAGGGGGTAGCGAGCAGTACTTC. It yields the protein CASSVPGGSEQYF.

This clone is a singleton in its sample. The chain employs TRBV4-1 and TRBJ1-6; D perhaps matches TRBD1 (5 bases). Trimming removed 0 bases at V and 5 bases at J, with 8 bases between. The CDR3 loop spans 15 amino acids. Per the germline V gene, CDR1 is MGHRA and CDR2 is YSYEKL. The CDR3 region is CASSQEGGNNSPLHF. The DNA of the CDR3 is TGCGCCAGCAGCCAAGAGGGGGGGAATAATTCACCCCTCCACTTT.

The gene calls are TRBV27 and TRBJ2-1; 10 nucleotides agree with TRBD1. CDR3 size: 15 residues. V gave up 5 bases and J gave up 7 bases; unmatched junction bases: 8. The germline gives CDR1 MNHEY, CDR2 SMNVEV (reference sequence). DNA of the CDR3: TGTGCCAGCAGTAAGGGGACAGGGGCTCGGAATGAGCAGTTCTTC. Translated: CASSKGTGARNEQFF.

This clone was counted between two and nine times. The gene calls are TRBV19 and TRBJ2-7; TRBD2 matches at 7 bases. V lost 3 bases to trimming and J lost 6 bases; unmatched junction nucleotides: 14. Per germline, CDR1 LNHDA and CDR2 SQIVND (reference sequence). CDR3 size: 16 residues. The DNA of the CDR3 is TGTGCCAGTAGTATGCTAGCGGAGGGAGGTTCATCCGAGCAGTACTTC. It encodes CASSMLAEGGSSEQYF.

This sequence joins TRBV7-6 and TRBJ2-2; TRBD1 matches 11 bases. This CDR3 has 16 amino acids. The V segment lost 5 bases and the J segment 4 bases; nucleotides outside the gene matches: 6. Germline CDR1 is SGHVS and CDR2 is FNYEAQ. The CDR3 spells CASSVGTGGSTGELFF. In DNA form, the CDR3 reads TGTGCCAGCAGCGTGGGGACAGGGGGGAGCACCGGGGAGCTGTTTTTT.

In regard to this clone: Distinct nucleotide sequences in the sample also encode this CDR3. The genes are TRBV5-1 and TRBJ1-1, with D unresolved. V shed 2 bases and J shed 4 bases, with 6 bases lying between them. The germline CDR1 and CDR2 sequences are SGHRS and YFSETQ. The CDR3 sequence is 12 residues long. CDR3 amino acids: CASSFSGTEAFF. The CDR3 coding sequence is TGCGCCAGCAGCTTCTCTGGCACTGAAGCTTTCTTT. Using reference TRBV5-1 and TRBJ1-1 for the parts outside the CDR3, the full variable domain is KAGVTQTPRYLIKTRGQQVTLSCSPISGHRSVSWYQQTPGQGLQFLFEYFSETQRNKGNFPGRFSGRQFSNSRSEMNVSTLELGDSALYLCASSFSGTEAFFGQGTRLTVV.

DNA for the CDR3: TGTGCCAGCACCCCAGACAGATTTAATTCACCCCTCCACTTT. Protein sequence: CASTPDRFNSPLHF. The rearrangement joins TRBV6-6 to TRBJ1-6; the D gene is possibly TRBD1 (5 bases). This CDR3 spans 14 amino acids. V gave up 7 bases and J gave up 6 bases, with 13 bases separating them. Germline-derived CDR1 and CDR2 are MNHNY and SVGAGI (reference sequence).

This clone was detected once. This sample also contains other DNA sequences that code for the same CDR3. The rearrangement uses TRBV27 and TRBJ1-5; no definite D call. Looked up from germline, CDR1 is MNHEY and CDR2 is SMNVEV (reference sequence). This CDR3 has 14 amino acids. V lost 6 bases and J 1 base, leaving 10 bases between the germline ends. The CDR3 sequence is CASRVGGSNQPQHF. CDR3 nucleotide sequence: TGTGCCAGCAGGGTGGGCGGCAGCAATCAGCCCCAGCATTTT.